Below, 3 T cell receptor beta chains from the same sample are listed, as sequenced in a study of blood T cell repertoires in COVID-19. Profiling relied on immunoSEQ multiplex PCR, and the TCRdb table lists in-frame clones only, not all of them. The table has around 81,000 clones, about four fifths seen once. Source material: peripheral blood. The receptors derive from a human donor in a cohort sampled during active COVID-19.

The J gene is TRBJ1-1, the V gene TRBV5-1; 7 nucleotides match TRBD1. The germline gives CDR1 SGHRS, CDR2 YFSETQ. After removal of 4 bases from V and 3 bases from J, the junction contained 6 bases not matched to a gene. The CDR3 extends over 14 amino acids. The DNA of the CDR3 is TGCGCCAGCAGCGTTACAGGGGCATACACTGAAGCTTTCTTT. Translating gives CASSVTGAYTEAFF.

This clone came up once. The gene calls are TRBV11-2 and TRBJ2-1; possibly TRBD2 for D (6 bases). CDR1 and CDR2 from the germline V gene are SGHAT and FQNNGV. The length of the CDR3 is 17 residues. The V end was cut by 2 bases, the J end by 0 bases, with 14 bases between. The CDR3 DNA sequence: TGTGCCAGCAGCTTACGACGGGGGACGAGCTCCTACAATGAGCAGTTCTTC. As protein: CASSLRRGTSSYNEQFF.

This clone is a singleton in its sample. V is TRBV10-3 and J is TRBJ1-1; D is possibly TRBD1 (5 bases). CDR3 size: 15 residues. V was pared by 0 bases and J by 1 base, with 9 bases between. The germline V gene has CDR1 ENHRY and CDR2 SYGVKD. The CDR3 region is CAISESLGENTEAFF. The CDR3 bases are TGTGCCATCAGTGAGTCGCTAGGGGAGAACACTGAAGCTTTCTTT.